This entry features one TCR beta chain sequence. The data were taken from a study of cytomegalovirus exposure and HLA in healthy donors. The PCR employed 60 Vbeta primers together with 13 Jbeta primers. Assay used: immunoSEQ multiplex PCR; TCRdb lists only in-frame clones, some missing. The sample has under 200,000 clones; around three quarters are singletons. V gave up 4 bases and J gave up 5 bases; unmatched junction bases: 10. The CDR3 runs to 15 residues. Looked up from germline, CDR1 is SGHRS and CDR2 is YFSETQ. This receptor was identified in a man aged 50-60 years in good health and CMV-seropositive. The chain combines TRBV5-1 with TRBJ2-3; 7 nucleotides align to TRBD2. Sequenced material: PBMCs. The CDR3, as DNA: TGCGCCAGCAGCCGGACTAGTTTTAAAAGAGATACGCAGTATTTT. Residues: CASSRTSFKRDTQYF.